The T cell receptor (beta chain) under discussion was sequenced for a study of vaccination effects on CD4 cells after COVID-19 (dated by TCRdb to between 2021 and 2023). In terms of the full investigation: Each participant got two doses of an mRNA SARS-CoV-2 vaccine, either BNT162b2 or mRNA-1273. SARS-CoV-2 spike-specific CD4+ TCR repertoires were compared before and after mRNA vaccination in COVID-19 convalescent patients and in infection-naive vaccine recipients. A total of around eleven COVID-19 convalescent patients and several SARS-CoV-2-naive healthy vaccine recipients were included in the full study. Cultures from other donors in the study were sequenced using the Oncomine TCR Beta short-read assay on an Illumina iSeq 100. Findings and caveats that apply to the study as a whole: Clones induced by infection and clones induced by vaccination both contracted markedly at late timepoints after vaccination, which fits with T cell responses waning over time. Among healthy vaccine recipients, nearly all vaccine-induced clones were SARS-CoV-2 mono-reactive, and only 1 of 255 was cross-reactive with common cold coronaviruses. The study was limited by a small number of convalescent patients, and early post-infection timepoints were lacking.

The ViraFEST assay stimulated PBMC with viral peptide pools and then used TCR sequencing to identify antigen-specific CD4+ T cell clonotypes by expansion. After 10 to 11 days of culture, CD4+ T cells were isolated with the EasySep CD4+ T cell isolation kit. Negative nucleocapsid antibody results before and after vaccination confirmed that the healthy vaccine recipients had no prior SARS-CoV-2 infection. Each well held under 2.5 million PBMC cultured in IMDM containing approximately 5.2% human AB serum, about 10 IU/ml IL-2 and gentamicin, along with approximately 10 ug/ml peptides. Half of the culture medium was replaced with fresh IL-2-containing medium on days 3 and 7. Unless noted otherwise, every peptide stimulation condition was grown in triplicate wells. Using Ficoll-Paque Plus gradient centrifugation, PBMC were separated from whole blood and then either used fresh or cryopreserved at -140C. Overlapping peptide pools spanned the spike proteins of SARS-CoV-2 and the common cold coronaviruses HCoV-NL63, HCoV-OC43 and HCoV-229E. The QIAamp micro DNA kit was used to extract genomic DNA from the cultured CD4+ T cells.

The library relied on the immunoSEQ multiplex PCR assay. DNA from the CD4+ T cells that had been cultured and isolated underwent TCR beta CDR3 sequencing. Processing in the source paper ran as follows. The analysis removed non-productive TCR sequences, trimmed reads to the CDR3 region, and retained only CDR3s that were 7 or more amino acids long. Antigen-specific clonotypes were identified with the MANAFEST web app by comparing expansion in peptide wells against reference cultures. To be called positive, a clone needed expansion at FDR<0.05 compared with the reference and with all other wells, an odds ratio greater than 5, and a frequency greater than 0.1% in two replicate wells. A clonotype was defined as cross-reactive if the clonotype was significantly expanded both in SARS-CoV-2 spike wells and in at least one common cold coronavirus spike condition. CDR3 similarity was assessed by Levenshtein distance with the stringdist R package, and unrooted trees were built with ape in R 3.6.1. The clones in this table, taken by TCRdb from immuneACCESS, are in-frame only. Not every clone is retained; where verified, under half of the shortfall comes from an unresolved V gene, and the cause of the rest is unknown. V, J and clone size were drawn from that table, and D and trimming were deduced from the DNA. Counted in this sample were 65,000 or so clones; 65% to 85% of them appeared once. Around 2.8% of the sample lies in the top ten.

Points on this clone: Its antigen has not been determined. No clone much larger than this one lies a single base away; base qualities are absent.

The TCR sequence derives from a human donor who received a COVID-19 vaccine. The sample consisted of CD4+ T cells from PBMCs cultured with HCoV-NL63 spike peptides, taken before COVID-19 vaccination. The cell subset or site label for this specimen denotes: HCoV-NL63 spike overlapping peptide pool stimulation.

The nucleotide sequence reads TGTGCCTGGAGTTTAGCTACCAGAATTTATGGCTACACCTTC. This codes for CAWSLATRIYGYTF. The chain couples TRBV30 to TRBJ1-2, with the D gene too uncertain to name. Relative to germline, V is 2 bases shorter and J is 5 bases shorter, with 15 bases between their ends. According to the germline V gene (reference sequence), CDR1 reads GTSNPN and CDR2 reads SVGIG. From cysteine to phenylalanine, the CDR3 is 14 amino acids long. The CDR3 DNA has 42 bases and is translated from base 1. Here the CDR3 is joined to the reference TRBV30 and TRBJ1-2 genes, and the full variable domain is: SQTIHQWPATLVQPVGSPLSLECTVEGTSNPNLYWYRQAAGRGLQLLFYSVGIGQISSEVPQNLSASRPQDRQFILSSKKLLLSDSGFYLCAWSLATRIYGYTFGSGTRLTVV.